What follows are 14 T cell receptor beta chains derived from one specimen sequenced in a study of tumor-infiltrating lymphocytes in primary liver carcinoma. Joint extraction of RNA and DNA used roughly 19-33 mg of bulk tissue that was unsorted. Production of TCR beta cDNA used approximately 0.55 ug total RNA together with a constant-region primer. Generation of the TCR beta libraries relied on three nested multiplex PCR rounds using slightly modified ARM-PCR. Rounds one and two of PCR, each of 10 to 11 cycles, were primed with TRBV1-TRBV30 forward primers and a C-beta reverse primer. One entry per CDR3 protein, called by TCRdb with MiXCR from the multiplex PCR reads. Of more than 85,000 distinct CDR3 sequences detected, around 84% appear once; the ten largest clones hold about 20%. The sample was liver tumor tissue from sampling region 3. Subset given: tumor region T3, left-lateral pole. These receptor sequences come from a middle-aged man with primary liver carcinoma and hepatitis B virus infection.

This chain links TRBV5-4 with TRBJ2-5; D might be TRBD2 (5 bases). The length of the CDR3 is 15 residues. Germline V CDR1 and CDR2: SGHNT, YYREEE (reference sequence). Trimming removed 1 base at V and 0 bases at J, with 10 bases between. The CDR3 DNA is TGTGCCAGCAGCTTGAACGGGAATGACCAAGAGACCCAGTACTTC. Translated: CASSLNGNDQETQYF.

CDR3 nucleotide sequence: TGCAGTGCCACAGGGGCTAGCACAGATACGCAGTATTTT. Its translation is CSATGASTDTQYF. The chain carries TRBV20-1 and TRBJ2-3; TRBD1 agrees at 7 bases. In germline, CDR1 is DFQATT, CDR2 SNEGSKA (reference sequence). The CDR3 length is 13 residues. V shed 6 bases and J 0 bases; nucleotides not matched to a gene: 3.

The chain is built from TRBV11-3 and TRBJ2-2; D may match TRBD1 or TRBD2 (5 bases each). Germline V lookup: CDR1 SGHNT, CDR2 YENEEA. V was pared by 1 base and J by 4 bases, with 10 bases between. The CDR3 has 15 amino acids. The CDR3 sequence is CASSLVTEGTGELFF. The CDR3 coding sequence is TGTGCCAGCAGCTTAGTGACAGAGGGCACCGGGGAGCTGTTTTTT.

On this clonotype itself: It is likely a read error, because the conserved phenylalanine at the end of the CDR3 is missing. The CDR3 DNA follows: TGTGCCAGCAGCTCACTAGCGGGAGACTCCAATGAGCAGTTCGTC. This encodes CASSSLAGDSNEQFV. The chain uses TRBV6-5 and TRBJ2-1; 11 bases agree with TRBD2. This CDR3 contains 15 residues. Germline V gene lookup returns CDR1 MNHEY and CDR2 SVGAGI. Trimming cost V 6 bases and J 6 bases; bases outside gene matches: 7.

This clonotype was counted at least ten times. V gene TRBV14 combines with J gene TRBJ2-7; D uncertain. Trimming left V 1 base short and J 9 bases short, with 10 bases between. The germline V gene has CDR1 SGHDN and CDR2 FVKESK. This CDR3 region has 12 residues. This CDR3 is CASSQGLSLQYF. The CDR3 coding sequence is TGTGCCAGCAGCCAAGGATTGAGCTTGCAGTACTTC.

The table lists this clonotype with a count of one. A junction end diverges from the germline sequence, so it may reflect a read error. This rearrangement joins TRBV11-3 to TRBJ2-1; the D is unclear. The CDR3 is made up of 14 amino acids. Looked up from germline, CDR1 is SGHNT and CDR2 is YENEEA. CDR3 region: CTSSLCVSNNEQFF. CDR3 nucleotides: TGTACCAGCAGCTTATGTGTCTCGAACAATGAGCAGTTCTTC. The whole variable domain, filled in from reference TRBV11-3 and TRBJ2-1, reads EAGVVQSPRYKIIEKKQPVAFWCNPISGHNTLYWYLQNLGQGPELLIRYENEEAVDDSQLPKDRFSAERLKGVDSTLKIQPAELGDSAVYLCTSSLCVSNNEQFFGPGTRLTVL.

This chain uses TRBV10-3 with TRBJ1-5; TRBD1 is a possible D gene (6 bases). Trimming left V 10 bases short and J 2 bases short, with 30 bases between. The CDR3 is 19 amino acids. The germline V gene has CDR1 ENHRY and CDR2 SYGVKD. In nucleotides, the CDR3 is TGTGCCACCCTCGACCCGGGGCAGGGGCTGAGGTCAGGCAATCAGCCCCAGCATTTT. Its translation is CATLDPGQGLRSGNQPQHF.

On this clonotype: No conserved phenylalanine or tryptophan ends this CDR3, so it is likely a read error. The genes are TRBV4-1 and TRBJ2-7, with 7 bases matching TRBD2. V shed 2 bases, J shed 0 bases, and the junction held 4 bases outside the gene matches. The CDR3 spans 15 residues. Germline lookup yields CDR1 MGHRA and CDR2 YSYEKL. In DNA form, the CDR3 reads TGCGCCAGCAGCCAACCTAGCGGTAGCTCCTACGAGCAGTACATC. Translating it yields CASSQPSGSSYEQYI.

This clonotype was recorded once. At one end the junction does not follow the germline gene, possibly because of a read error. The chain joins TRBV29-1 to TRBJ2-3, with D possibly called TRBD1 or TRBD2 (6 bases each). The length of the CDR3 is 15 residues. The germline V gene encodes CDR1 SQVTM and CDR2 ANQGSEA. The CDR3 loop is CSVELRDKGTDTHYF. CDR3 bases: TGCAGCGTTGAGTTGCGGGACAAGGGAACAGATACGCATTACTTT.

Points on this clonotype: This likely comes from a read error, as the CDR3 has no conserved phenylalanine or tryptophan at its end. V usage is TRBV5-1 and J usage is TRBJ2-7; unclear D gene. V was shortened by 5 bases and J by 4 bases, with 13 bases between the two germline ends. CDR1 and CDR2 (germline): SGHRS, YFSETQ. This CDR3 comprises 13 residues. The CDR3 region is CASREPISYEQYL. The CDR3 DNA is TGCGCCAGCAGGGAACCTATTAGTTACGAGCAGTACTTA.

In this sample, this clonotype turned up once. The CDR3 ends on some other residue instead of the conserved phenylalanine or tryptophan, so this is likely a read error. It is unclear where the CDR3 begins or ends on the DNA, so no DNA is shown, and the CDR3 is as TCRdb lists it. The V gene is TRBV6-5, the J gene TRBJ2-2; the table's D call of TRBD2 was not tested on the DNA. Per germline, CDR1 MNHEY and CDR2 SVGAGI. The CDR3 is 16 residues long, counting both termini. This chain's CDR3 is CASRGVSAGHTGELYS.

To note about this clonotype: In this CDR3 the conserved last residue, phenylalanine or tryptophan, is missing, so a read error is likely. The genes are TRBV5-1 and TRBJ2-1, with 9 bases aligning to TRBD2. Germline V CDR1 and CDR2: SGHRS, YFSETQ. The CDR3 is 17 residues long. V shed 3 bases, J shed 9 bases, and the junction held 16 bases outside the gene matches. DNA of the CDR3: TGCGCCAGCAGCTCCTCCTCCGGACTAGCGTCCCACAGTGAGCAGTTCTCC. As protein: CASSSSSGLASHSEQFS.

About this clonotype: One end of the junction fails to match germline, which may point to a read error. The rearrangement links TRBV10-3 to TRBJ2-7; D may be TRBD1 (5 bases). From germline, CDR1 is ENHRY and CDR2 SYGVKD. The CDR3 is made up of 15 amino acids. Here the CDR3 DNA reads TGTGTCATCAGTGATGACAGCCATCAACCCTACGAGCAATACTTC. Protein sequence: CVISDDSHQPYEQYF.

This clonotype has only one observation. The junction differs from germline at one of its ends, possibly a read error. V usage is TRBV11-3 and J usage is TRBJ2-1, with D tentatively TRBD2 (6 bases). The CDR3 is made up of 15 amino acids. Germline V CDR1 and CDR2: SGHNT, YENEEA. CDR3 DNA: TGTACCAGCAGGCACCTGTCTAGCGTCATTTCTGAGCAGTTCTTC. Encoded protein: CTSRHLSSVISEQFF.